Below, 10 T cell receptor beta chains from the same sample are listed, as sequenced in a study of OX40 agonist ivuxolimab in advanced cancers. Profiled with immunoSEQ multiplex PCR; TCRdb holds only in-frame clones, not every one. The data contain over 70,000 clones, roughly 93% of them singletons. The input for sequencing was CD4+ or CD8+ T cells sorted from blood, taken in a trial of the OX40 agonist ivuxolimab. These receptors were obtained from an adult with an advanced solid tumor such as melanoma, head and neck, liver or kidney cancer.

This chain connects TRBV28 to TRBJ2-7, with 7 bases lining up with TRBD2. Germline V lookup: CDR1 MDHEN, CDR2 SYDVKM. This CDR3 is built from 14 residues. The trim removed 6 bases at V and 0 bases at J, leaving 5 bases unmatched. CDR3 DNA sequence: TGTGCCAGCAGACCTAGCGGAAGCTCCTACGAGCAGTACTTC. Translated: CASRPSGSSYEQYF.

The chain combines TRBV5-6 with TRBJ2-1, with D possibly matching TRBD2 (6 bases). The CDR3 sequence is 13 residues long. Germline V lookup: CDR1 SGHDT, CDR2 YYEEEE. V lost 4 bases and J 8 bases, leaving 13 bases between the germline ends. As DNA, the CDR3 is TGTGCCAGCAGCCAACGACTAGGATATGAGCAGTTCTTC. Amino acids: CASSQRLGYEQFF.

V is TRBV28 and J is TRBJ2-1; D is undetermined. V lost 6 bases to trimming and J lost 3 bases, with 3 bases between them. The germline gives CDR1 MDHEN, CDR2 SYDVKM. The CDR3 contains 11 residues. DNA for the CDR3: TGTGCCAGCAGACTCTACAATGAGCAGTTCTTC. Protein product: CASRLYNEQFF.

The chain joins TRBV12-5 to TRBJ2-5; D not resolved. This CDR3 is built from 13 residues. V was cut by 6 bases and J by 2 bases, with 10 bases left in between. Germline V gene sequence: CDR1 LGHNT, CDR2 FRNRAP. CDR3 residues: CASGDGVQETQYF. The CDR3 coding sequence is TGTGCTAGTGGGGACGGAGTACAAGAGACCCAGTACTTC.

In DNA form, the CDR3 reads TGTGCCAGCAGCTTCGGGACCGAAGAGACCCAGTACTTC. Translating it yields CASSFGTEETQYF. The chain has TRBV7-8 and TRBJ2-5; the D gene could be TRBD1 or TRBD2 (5 bases each). The CDR3 sequence is 13 residues long. Deletions cut 3 bases from V and 3 bases from J, with 8 bases between. Germline CDR1 SGHVS, CDR2 FQNEAQ.

The chain has TRBV11-2 and TRBJ2-7; no firm D call. Trimming shortened V by 4 bases and J by 2 bases, and 12 bases separated the two germline ends. The CDR3 spans 14 residues. Germline loops: CDR1 SGHAT, CDR2 FQNNGV. CDR3 region: CASSSRIAPYEQYF. Written as DNA, the CDR3 is TGTGCCAGCAGCTCCCGTATAGCCCCCTACGAGCAGTACTTC.

This chain connects TRBV5-4 to TRBJ2-5; 14 bases line up with TRBD2. Germline CDR1 reads SGHNT; CDR2 reads YYREEE (reference sequence). V gave up 3 bases and J gave up 4 bases; unmatched junction bases: 5. There are 16 residues in the CDR3. The chain's CDR3 is CASSSGLAGVPETQYF. The CDR3 DNA is TGTGCCAGCAGCTCGGGACTAGCGGGAGTCCCAGAGACCCAGTACTTC.

This chain links TRBV7-2 with TRBJ2-1; D might be TRBD2 (6 bases). V was trimmed by 0 bases and J by 7 bases, leaving 13 bases between them. The CDR3 sequence is 15 residues long. Germline lookup yields CDR1 SGHTA and CDR2 FQGNSA. The CDR3 reads CASSLALLAWNEQFF. In DNA, the CDR3 is TGTGCCAGCAGCTTAGCGCTACTAGCATGGAATGAGCAGTTCTTC.

In its sample, this clone was seen once. V is TRBV5-4 and J is TRBJ2-5; possibly TRBD2 for D (5 bases). CDR1 and CDR2 (germline): SGHNT, YYREEE (reference sequence). The CDR3 covers 13 residues. Trimming shortened V by 2 bases and J by 5 bases, and 10 bases separated the two germline ends. The CDR3 region is CASSFEGRETQYF. The CDR3 region has the DNA TGTGCCAGCAGCTTTGAGGGAAGGGAGACCCAGTACTTC. Full variable domain (missing parts from reference TRBV5-4 and TRBJ2-5): ETGVTQSPTHLIKTRGQQVTLRCSSQSGHNTVSWYQQALGQGPQFIFQYYREEENGRGNFPPRFSGLQFPNYSSELNVNALELDDSALYLCASSFEGRETQYFGPGTRLLVL.

This rearrangement joins TRBV9 to TRBJ2-5; D may be TRBD1 or TRBD2 (7 bases each). The length of the CDR3 is 14 residues. Trimming left V 7 bases short and J 6 bases short, with 19 bases between. CDR1 and CDR2 from the germline V gene are SGDLS and YYNGEE. The CDR3 spells CASSQGGIGQTQYF. CDR3 DNA: TGTGCCAGCTCCCAGGGGGGGATCGGACAGACCCAGTACTTC.